The T cell receptor (beta chain) under discussion was sequenced for a study of T cells in Graves' hyperthyroidism and ophthalmopathy. This clonotype was seen ten or more times. Its antigen is undetermined. The source material, RNA transcripts, was used to amplify TCR beta CDR3 regions. TCR CDR3 underwent first-round RT-PCR with the HTBI primer set. TCRdb called the multiplex PCR reads again in MiXCR, with one record for every CDR3 protein. The sample shows 400,000 to 450,000 distinct CDR3 sequences, around 15% of them seen only once. The study, taken as a whole, reports: Ophthalmopathy was told apart from stable hyperthyroidism by a 13 V-J model.

This sequence was found in a man aged 18 to 29 with Graves' ophthalmopathy. Sequenced material: blood.

CDR3 protein: CASSLDRGPSLSYEQYF. CDR3 DNA: TGTGCCAGCAGCTTAGACAGGGGTCCCTCCCTCTCCTACGAGCAGTACTTC. V gene TRBV13 combines with J gene TRBJ2-7, with TRBD1 matching 7 bases. CDR1 is PRHDT and CDR2 is FYEKMQ in the germline V gene (reference sequence). The CDR3 sequence is 17 residues long. Unmatched junction bases numbered 9, after V lost 1 base and J lost 0 bases.